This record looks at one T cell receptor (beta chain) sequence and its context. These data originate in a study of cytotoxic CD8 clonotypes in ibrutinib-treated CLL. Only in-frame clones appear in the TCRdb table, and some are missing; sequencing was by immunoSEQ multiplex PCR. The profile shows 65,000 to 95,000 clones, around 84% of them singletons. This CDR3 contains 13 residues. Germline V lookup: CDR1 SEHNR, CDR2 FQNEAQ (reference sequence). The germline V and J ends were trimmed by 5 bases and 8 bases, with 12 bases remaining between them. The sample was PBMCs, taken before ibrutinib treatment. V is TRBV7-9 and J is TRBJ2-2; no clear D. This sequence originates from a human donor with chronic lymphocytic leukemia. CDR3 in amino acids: CASSPLTIGELFF. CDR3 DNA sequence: TGTGCCAGCAGCCCCCTAACGATTGGGGAGCTGTTTTTT.